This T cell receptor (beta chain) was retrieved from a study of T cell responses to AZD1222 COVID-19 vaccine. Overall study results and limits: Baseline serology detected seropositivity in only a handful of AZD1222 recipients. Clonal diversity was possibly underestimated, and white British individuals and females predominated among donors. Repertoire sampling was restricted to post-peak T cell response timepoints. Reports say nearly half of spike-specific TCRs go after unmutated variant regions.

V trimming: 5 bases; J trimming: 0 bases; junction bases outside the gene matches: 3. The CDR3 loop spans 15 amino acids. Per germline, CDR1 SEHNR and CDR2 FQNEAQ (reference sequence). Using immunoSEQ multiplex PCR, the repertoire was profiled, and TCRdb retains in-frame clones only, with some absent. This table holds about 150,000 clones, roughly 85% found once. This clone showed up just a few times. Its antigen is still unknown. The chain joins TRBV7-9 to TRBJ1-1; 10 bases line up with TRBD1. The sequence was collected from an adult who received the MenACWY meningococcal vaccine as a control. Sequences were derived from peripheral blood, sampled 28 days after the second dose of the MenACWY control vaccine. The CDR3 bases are TGTGCCAGCAGCCTAGGACAGGGGGTGAACACTGAAGCTTTCTTT. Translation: CASSLGQGVNTEAFF. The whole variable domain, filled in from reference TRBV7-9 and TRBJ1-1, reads DTGVSQNPRHKITKRGQNVTFRCDPISEHNRLYWYRQTLGQGPEFLTYFQNEAQLEKSRLLSDRFSAERPKGSFSTLEIQRTEQGDSAMYLCASSLGQGVNTEAFFGQGTRLTVV.